These 17 T cell receptor beta chains share one sample of origin, sequenced in a study of blood T cell repertoires in COVID-19. The table came from immunoSEQ multiplex PCR; TCRdb's copy has only in-frame clones and leaves some out. The sample contains some 310,000 clones, around 90% of which appear only once. Sequencing was done on a sample of peripheral blood. The receptors were gathered from a man in his fifties with active or convalescent COVID-19.

This clone occurred once. V usage is TRBV27 and J usage is TRBJ2-7; 11 bases match TRBD2. This CDR3 is 16 amino acids long. V lost 5 bases and J lost 5; bases outside the gene matches: 11. Per the germline V gene, CDR1 is MNHEY and CDR2 is SMNVEV (reference sequence). The CDR3 reads CASSRKTSGTPDEQYF. The DNA for the CDR3 is TGTGCCAGCAGTAGAAAGACTAGCGGGACCCCAGACGAGCAGTACTTC.

The chain joins TRBV2 to TRBJ2-2; 7 nucleotides agree with TRBD1. Germline lookup yields CDR1 SNHLY and CDR2 FYNNEI. The V segment lost 9 bases and the J segment 1 base; nucleotides outside the gene matches: 2. This CDR3 has 13 amino acids. CDR3 sequence: CARRTGNTGELFF. The CDR3 DNA reads TGTGCCAGACGGACAGGGAACACCGGGGAGCTGTTTTTT.

This chain uses TRBV5-5 with TRBJ1-5; maybe TRBD1 (6 bases). The CDR3 has 14 amino acids. Between the trimmed V and J ends, which lost 0 bases and 6 bases, there was a span of 10 bases. Per the germline V gene, CDR1 is SGHKS and CDR2 is YYEKEE (reference sequence). CDR3 loop: CASSLEQGGQPQHF. The CDR3 DNA sequence: TGTGCCAGCAGCTTGGAACAGGGCGGTCAGCCCCAGCATTTT.

Notes on this clone: Other DNA sequences in the sample encode the same CDR3. The V gene is TRBV6-5, the J gene TRBJ1-3; weak D call: TRBD1 (5 bases). CDR1 is MNHEY and CDR2 is SVGAGI in the germline V gene. This CDR3 has 15 residues. V was clipped by 0 bases and J by 2 bases, with 8 bases between them. Here the CDR3 reads CASSYSGGAGNTIYF. In DNA form, the CDR3 reads TGTGCCAGCAGTTACTCGGGGGGAGCTGGAAACACCATATATTTT.

This chain connects TRBV5-1 to TRBJ1-3; perhaps TRBD1 as D (6 bases). Trimming pared 1 base from V and 2 bases from J, leaving 16 bases between. The germline CDR1 and CDR2 sequences are SGHRS and YFSETQ. The CDR3 covers 17 residues. For the CDR3, the DNA is TGCGCCAGCAGCTTGAGACCCCTCGGGACAACTGGAAACACCATATATTTT. It translates to CASSLRPLGTTGNTIYF.

The V gene is TRBV4-2, the J gene TRBJ2-3; D is possibly TRBD2 (5 bases). V dropped 0 bases and J dropped 6 bases, with 13 bases sitting between them. The germline gives CDR1 LGHNA, CDR2 YNFKEQ. This CDR3 has 15 residues. CDR3 sequence: CASSQESGVADTQYF. In DNA, the CDR3 is TGTGCCAGCAGCCAAGAATCCGGGGTAGCCGATACGCAGTATTTT.

The gene calls are TRBV5-1 and TRBJ1-2, with a tentative D call TRBD1 (6 bases). This CDR3 spans 14 amino acids. The germline CDR1 and CDR2 sequences are SGHRS and YFSETQ. The V end lost 1 base, the J end lost 10 bases, and 17 bases lay between the germline ends. CDR3 residues: CASSLRPGRGYYTF. CDR3 DNA: TGCGCCAGCAGCTTGCGGCCGGGCAGGGGATACTACACCTTC.

The gene calls are TRBV11-1 and TRBJ2-7, with D tentatively TRBD1 (6 bases). Germline V gene lookup returns CDR1 SGHAT and CDR2 FQDESV (reference sequence). The CDR3 is 14 residues long. The V end lost 2 bases, the J end lost 3 bases, and 11 bases lay between the germline ends. The CDR3 here is CASSLNEGVYEQYF. As DNA, the CDR3 is TGTGCCAGCAGCTTAAACGAGGGGGTCTACGAGCAGTACTTC.

The chain combines TRBV29-1 with TRBJ1-1, with D unresolved. V was trimmed by 2 bases and J by 4 bases, leaving 23 bases between them. In germline, CDR1 is SQVTM, CDR2 ANQGSEA. The length of the CDR3 is 17 residues. The chain's CDR3 is CSVERRGQTLVGTEAFF. The CDR3 DNA sequence: TGCAGCGTTGAAAGGAGAGGGCAGACCCTAGTTGGCACTGAAGCTTTCTTT.

Written as DNA, the CDR3 is TGCGCCAGCAGGACAGGGGAATCGGGGGCCGGGGAGCTGTTTTTT. It yields the protein CASRTGESGAGELFF. The V call is TRBV23-1, the J call TRBJ2-2; 8 nucleotides match TRBD1. TRBV23-1 is an ORF, with its function uncertain. V was pared by 6 bases and J by 6 bases, with 9 bases of the junction left unmatched. The length of the CDR3 is 15 residues.

The J gene is TRBJ1-2, the V gene TRBV21-1. TRBV21-1 is marked as a pseudogene. The CDR3 runs to 13 residues. This CDR3 is CASRKRGTYGYTF. The CDR3, as DNA: TGTGCCAGCAGGAAGAGAGGTACCTATGGCTACACCTTC.

The rearrangement joins TRBV5-1 to TRBJ1-4, with TRBD1 identical over 7 bases. The CDR3 covers 14 residues. With V trimmed by 4 bases and J by 4 bases, 4 bases remained unmatched. CDR1 and CDR2 (germline): SGHRS, YFSETQ. Here the CDR3 reads CASSLDRHNEKLFF. The CDR3 DNA is TGCGCCAGCAGCCTGGACAGGCATAATGAAAAACTGTTTTTT.

This clone was seen a few times. The chain employs TRBV5-1 and TRBJ2-7; weak D call: TRBD1 (6 bases). The CDR3 is 14 residues long. Between the trimmed V and J ends, which lost 3 bases and 2 bases, there was a span of 12 bases. The germline V gene encodes CDR1 SGHRS and CDR2 YFSETQ. The CDR3 loop reads CASSSRGLAYEQYF. DNA for the CDR3: TGCGCCAGCAGCTCCAGGGGTCTCGCCTACGAGCAGTACTTC.

This chain uses TRBV4-1 with TRBJ1-2, with a weak D call TRBD1 (6 bases). Germline V gene data show CDR1 as MGHRA and CDR2 as YSYEKL. Trimming left V 0 bases short and J 1 base short, with 12 bases between. This CDR3 is 16 amino acids long. This chain's CDR3 is CASSQDWARGNYGYTF. The CDR3 DNA reads TGCGCCAGCAGCCAAGATTGGGCCAGGGGTAACTATGGCTACACCTTC.

Turning to this clone: Because the CDR3's place on the DNA is in doubt, the DNA is left out and the CDR3 is given as listed by TCRdb. This sequence joins TRBV7-2 and TRBJ1-2; the table assigns TRBD1, which was not confirmed against the DNA. Germline loops: CDR1 SGHTA, CDR2 FQGNSA. Both ends counted, the CDR3 spans 15 residues. The CDR3 protein is CASSLVGTGALGDTF.

Comments on this clone: The sample holds other DNA sequences that translate to the same CDR3. This sequence joins TRBV5-1 and TRBJ2-5; 11 positions agree with TRBD1. CDR3 length: 16 amino acids. CDR1 is SGHRS and CDR2 is YFSETQ in the germline V gene. J was trimmed by 1 base and V by 0 bases; bases with no gene match: 2. As DNA, the CDR3 is TGCGCCAGCAGCTTGGCTGGGACAGGGGGCCAAGAGACCCAGTACTTC. It yields the protein CASSLAGTGGQETQYF.

The chain combines TRBV19 with TRBJ1-4; a weak D match, TRBD1 (5 bases). CDR1 is LNHDA, CDR2 SQIVND, per germline (reference sequence). V was pared by 3 bases and J by 7 bases, with 15 bases between. The CDR3 extends over 15 amino acids. The CDR3 DNA sequence: TGTGCCAGTAGTATTATCGGGGGGAGGAGTGAAAAACTGTTTTTT. This translates into CASSIIGGRSEKLFF.